This T cell receptor (beta chain) was observed in a study of T cells in Graves' hyperthyroidism and ophthalmopathy. As for the study in general: Pretreatment peripheral blood was obtained at initial diagnosis. Study-level findings and limits: Most thyroid clonotypes expanded above 0.001 appeared in blood too.

CDR3 length: 15 amino acids. CDR1 and CDR2 from the germline V gene are SNHLY and FYNNEI. The junction had 13 bases not matched to a gene; V was cut back by 8 bases and J by 4 bases. Active moderate-to-severe ophthalmopathy, Clinical Activity Score at least 3, NOSPECS at least 4, under 3 months' duration. Every diagnosis used clinical symptoms, serum thyroxine and TRAb, thyroid ultrasound and orbital computed tomography. Details on this clonotype: No antigen is known for it.

RNA transcripts served as the template for amplifying TCR beta CDR3 regions. RT-PCR in the first round (using the HTBI primer set) targeted the TCR CDR3. MiXCR, run by TCRdb on the multiplex PCR reads, gives a single entry per CDR3 protein. The sample yields about 300,000 distinct CDR3 sequences, about 19% seen once. The chain combines TRBV2 with TRBJ1-2, with TRBD1 matching over 7 bases. This receptor was identified in a man aged 45-65 years with Graves' ophthalmopathy. The material sequenced was blood. The CDR3 reads CASQIQGSLLYGYTF. The CDR3 DNA follows: TGTGCCAGCCAGATACAGGGGTCGCTCCTCTATGGCTACACCTTC.